These T cell receptor beta chains were read from a single sample in a study of blood T cell repertoires in COVID-19. The repertoire was sequenced with immunoSEQ multiplex PCR; TCRdb's copy has only in-frame clones and lacks some. The table lists about 75,000 clones, 79% of them singletons, with 5% to 6% in the top ten. Material: peripheral blood. These receptors were obtained from a woman aged 80 or over with active or convalescent COVID-19. CDR3s include the opening cysteine and the closing phenylalanine or tryptophan. Fields, in order: clone size, J gene, D gene, V gene, CDR3 protein, CDR3 DNA. D genes are given only for firm matches. The size field is filled for only some rows; it gives once, few, many or a size class.

>-|TRBJ2-3|TRBD1|TRBV25-1
CASNRQGALTDTQYF
TGTGCCAGCAACCGACAGGGGGCACTCACAGATACGCAGTATTTT
>-|TRBJ1-2|-|TRBV7-9
CASSPKRGGSNYGYTF
TGTGCCAGCAGCCCGAAACGGGGTGGCAGTAACTATGGCTACACCTTC
>few|TRBJ1-5|-|TRBV19
CASSIDTFSNQPQHF
TGTGCCAGTAGTATCGACACCTTTAGCAATCAGCCCCAGCATTTT
>-|TRBJ1-5|-|TRBV28
CASTGFHQPQHF
TGTGCCAGCACGGGGTTTCATCAGCCCCAGCATTTT
>-|TRBJ1-2|-|TRBV25-1
CASSDPGRYGYTF
TGTGCCAGCAGTGATCCAGGGCGGTATGGCTACACCTTC
>-|TRBJ2-7|-|TRBV7-6
CASSLVASSGAYEQYF
TGTGCCAGCAGCTTAGTAGCTAGTAGCGGCGCCTACGAGCAGTACTTC
>-|TRBJ2-4|-|TRBV29-1
CSVEDLAKNIQYF
TGCAGCGTTGAAGATCTAGCCAAAAACATTCAGTACTTC
>-|TRBJ2-5|TRBD1|TRBV4-2
CASSQPDRGAETQYF
TGTGCCAGCAGCCAACCTGACAGGGGGGCAGAGACCCAGTACTTC
>-|TRBJ2-7|TRBD2|TRBV5-5
CASSLVGRAYEQYF
TGTGCCAGCAGCTTGGTCGGGAGGGCCTACGAGCAGTACTTC
>-|TRBJ1-1|TRBD1|TRBV4-3
CASSQGMDRVGTEAFF
TGCGCCAGCAGCCAGGGAATGGACAGGGTGGGCACTGAAGCTTTCTTT
>-|TRBJ2-3|-|TRBV7-2
CASSPQGTLTDTQYF
TGTGCCAGCAGCCCACAGGGCACTCTCACAGATACGCAGTATTTT
>-|TRBJ2-7|TRBD1|TRBV14
CASSQDRQGRYEQYF
TGTGCCAGCAGCCAAGATCGACAGGGGCGTTACGAGCAGTACTTC
>-|TRBJ2-7|-|TRBV29-1
CSVVPGDEYEQYF
TGCAGCGTTGTCCCAGGGGACGAATACGAGCAGTACTTC
>-|TRBJ2-7|TRBD1|TRBV3-1/TRBV3-2
CASSLRDSTKQYF
TGTGCCAGCAGCCTTCGGGACAGTACCAAGCAGTACTTC
>-|TRBJ2-2|-|TRBV10-3
CAISESTGTPNTGELFF
TGTGCCATCAGTGAGTCGACGGGGACTCCTAACACCGGGGAGCTGTTTTTT
>once|TRBJ1-2|-|TRBV6-5
CASRITRTAGYTF
TGTGCCAGCAGGATCACCCGGACAGCTGGCTACACCTTC
>-|TRBJ2-5|TRBD1|TRBV5-6
CASSRRQGQGETQYF
TGTGCCAGCAGCCGGCGACAGGGGCAGGGAGAGACCCAGTACTTC
>-|TRBJ2-5|-|TRBV11-2
CASSRERGETQYF
TGTGCCAGCAGCAGAGAGAGGGGGGAGACCCAGTACTTC
>once|TRBJ2-3|TRBD1|TRBV7-2
CASSFRQGRTDTQYF
TGTGCCAGCAGCTTTAGACAGGGGAGGACAGATACGCAGTATTTT
>once|TRBJ2-1|-|TRBV10-3
CAISWTANEQFF
TGTGCCATCAGTTGGACAGCCAATGAGCAGTTCTTC
>-|TRBJ2-2|-|TRBV9
CASSPRVGELFF
TGTGCCAGCAGCCCGCGGGTCGGGGAGCTGTTTTTT
>-|TRBJ2-2|TRBD1|TRBV5-1
CASSDRQGASGELFF
TGCGCCAGCAGCGACAGACAGGGGGCATCCGGGGAGCTGTTTTTT
>-|TRBJ2-1|-|TRBV19
CASSIVAGLQVGEQFF
TGTGCCAGTAGTATAGTAGCAGGGCTTCAGGTGGGTGAGCAGTTCTTC
>-|TRBJ1-1|TRBD1|TRBV5-1
CASSFQGGNTEAFF
TGCGCCAGCAGCTTTCAGGGGGGGAACACTGAAGCTTTCTTT
>-|TRBJ2-1|TRBD2|TRBV19
CAAGTSGGANEQFF
TGTGCAGCTGGGACTAGCGGGGGGGCAAATGAGCAGTTCTTC
>-|TRBJ2-1|-|TRBV15
CATSRDRLEANEQFF
TGTGCCACCAGCAGAGATCGACTAGAGGCGAATGAGCAGTTCTTC
>-|TRBJ1-1|-|TRBV6-6
CASSYARRDTEAFF
TGTGCCAGCAGTTACGCAAGGAGAGACACTGAAGCTTTCTTT
>-|TRBJ1-2|-|TRBV3-1/TRBV3-2
CASSPETGGYTF
TGTGCCAGCAGCCCCGAAACCGGGGGCTACACCTTC
>-|TRBJ1-2|TRBD1|TRBV7-9
CASSPTGENYGYTF
TGTGCCAGCAGTCCGACAGGGGAGAACTATGGCTACACCTTC
>once|TRBJ2-7|TRBD1|TRBV4-3
CASSQATTGREQYF
TGCGCCAGCAGCCAAGCCACGACAGGGCGCGAGCAGTACTTC
>once|TRBJ2-3|TRBD2|TRBV11-2
CASSFTSGSSDTQYF
TGTGCCAGCAGCTTTACTAGCGGGAGTTCAGATACGCAGTATTTT
>-|TRBJ2-7|-|TRBV21-1
CASSKPGQGRHEQYF
TGTGCCAGCAGCAAACCGGGACAGGGGAGGCACGAGCAGTACTTC
>-|TRBJ2-7|-|TRBV5-1
CASGLTGSYEQYF
TGCGCCAGCGGACTGACAGGCTCCTACGAGCAGTACTTC
>-|TRBJ1-1|TRBD1|TRBV10-3
CAIRDRDRENTEAFF
TGTGCCATCAGGGACCGGGACAGGGAAAACACTGAAGCTTTCTTT
>-|TRBJ2-5|-|TRBV3-1/TRBV3-2
CASSQEWGERGTQYF
TGTGCCAGCAGCCAAGAATGGGGGGAGAGAGGGACCCAGTACTTC
>-|TRBJ1-1|-|TRBV19
CASKTFLGRNTEAFF
TGTGCCAGTAAAACATTTCTTGGGCGGAACACTGAAGCTTTCTTT
>once|TRBJ1-1|TRBD1|TRBV27
CASSVRQGMNTEAFF
TGTGCCAGCAGTGTCCGACAGGGGATGAACACTGAAGCTTTCTTT
>-|TRBJ2-7|-|TRBV19
CASSIDAGFMYEQYF
TGTGCCAGTAGTATAGATGCCGGTTTCATGTACGAGCAGTACTTC
>-|TRBJ1-2|TRBD1|TRBV11-2
CASSLDVGQGVRGYTF
TGTGCCAGCAGCTTAGATGTCGGACAGGGTGTACGTGGCTACACCTTC
>-|TRBJ2-3|-|TRBV7-2
CASRPRGWNADTQYF
TGTGCCAGCCGCCCCAGGGGTTGGAATGCAGATACGCAGTATTTT
>-|TRBJ1-1|-|TRBV29-1
CSVERQAGNTEAFF
TGCAGCGTTGAACGCCAGGCCGGGAACACTGAAGCTTTCTTT
>-|TRBJ2-3|-|TRBV5-5
CASSLEPGVGRVDTQYF
TGTGCCAGCAGCTTGGAACCGGGGGTGGGTCGGGTAGATACGCAGTATTTT
>-|TRBJ1-2|-|TRBV5-6
CASSLSGRSYGYTF
TGTGCCAGCAGCTTGAGTGGCAGATCCTATGGCTACACCTTC
>-|TRBJ1-2|-|TRBV28
CASSFKAGGSFKNYGYTF
TGTGCCAGCAGTTTTAAGGCTGGAGGGTCCTTCAAAAACTATGGCTACACCTTC
>-|TRBJ2-3|TRBD2|TRBV19
CASSREAADTQYF
TGTGCCAGTAGTCGGGAGGCAGCAGATACGCAGTATTTT
>-|TRBJ2-1|TRBD2|TRBV27
CASSLSSWFRREGTYNEQFF
TGTGCCAGCAGTTTATCATCCTGGTTTCGGCGGGAGGGTACCTACAATGAGCAGTTCTTC
>-|TRBJ1-2|-|TRBV9
CASSVAQGSNYGYTF
TGTGCCAGCAGCGTAGCTCAGGGCAGTAACTATGGCTACACCTTC
>few|TRBJ2-1|-|TRBV19
CASSRNTGTEQFF
TGTGCCAGTAGTAGAAACACAGGGACCGAGCAGTTCTTC